A single T cell receptor beta chain is shown here with its context. The V end lost 4 bases, the J end lost 4 bases, and 13 bases lay between the germline ends. The germline V gene has CDR1 SGHDN and CDR2 FVKESK. CDR3 size: 14 residues. From the 5' RACE reads, TCRdb called clonotypes with MiXCR, one entry per CDR3 protein. The sample lists roughly 300,000 distinct CDR3 sequences; 15% to 20% were seen once. This sample stems from a study of T-cell memory formation after mild COVID-19. The sequenced material came from PBMCs or a T cell subset sorted from them (not recorded which). This chain joins TRBV14 and TRBJ1-1; D call uncertain. The clonotype originates from a man younger than 35 who had mild COVID-19 (a few samples of this study predate the infection). Cell type and time point are not known. The chain's CDR3 is CASSPWYGVTEAFF. CDR3 DNA: TGTGCCAGCAGCCCCTGGTACGGAGTCACTGAAGCTTTCTTT.